This TCR beta chain is from a study of blood T cell repertoires in COVID-19. Study as a whole: Sources were T cells, B-cell-depleted T cells, or PBMCs; the material itself was cDNA or gDNA.

The authors' processing: By means of reference gene primer amplification, nucleated cell counts were estimated. Assay: immunoSEQ multiplex PCR; the TCRdb copy retains only in-frame clones and omits some. V, J and clone size are those of that table, while D and trimming were read from the DNA. The table records over 85,000 clones, roughly 85% of them present only once. The TCR was taken from a woman older than 75 with active or convalescent COVID-19. Sequencing input: peripheral blood.

The CDR3: CASSGGTGIYEQYF. The CDR3 nucleotides read TGTGCCAGCAGCGGCGGGACAGGGATCTACGAGCAGTACTTC. The chain recombines TRBV2 with TRBJ2-7, with 9 positions matching TRBD1. Germline values: CDR1 SNHLY, CDR2 FYNNEI. The CDR3 has 14 amino acids. V was clipped by 6 bases and J by 3 bases; unmatched bases: 6.